The clone carrying this T cell receptor beta chain occurred a few times. Diagnosis rested on symptoms, serum thyroxine and TRAb, thyroid ultrasound, and orbital computed tomography. TCR beta CDR3 regions were amplified from RNA. HTBI primers were employed in a first-round RT-PCR of the TCR CDR3. In TCRdb, the multiplex PCR reads were re-called with MiXCR into one record per CDR3 protein. The table shows around 600,000 distinct CDR3 sequences, with around 16% occurring only once. The CDR3 is 13 residues long. CDR1 is SGDLS and CDR2 is YYNGEE in the germline V gene. Trimming shortened V by 3 bases and J by 5 bases, and 11 bases separated the two germline ends. The data originate from a study of T cells in Graves' hyperthyroidism and ophthalmopathy.

The sequencing input was blood. The clonotype was recovered from a woman between 35 and 50 years old with Graves' ophthalmopathy. The chain combines TRBV9 with TRBJ2-5; a weak D match, TRBD1 (6 bases). The CDR3 here is CASSARGGETQYF. CDR3 coding DNA: TGTGCCAGCAGCGCCAGGGGCGGGGAGACCCAGTACTTC.